Listed here are 27 T cell receptor beta chains from one sample, sequenced in a study of blood T cell repertoires in COVID-19. Assay used: immunoSEQ multiplex PCR; TCRdb lists only in-frame clones, some missing. The sample records about 70,000 clones, more than 75% being singletons. The sequencing sample was made of peripheral blood. These receptors all stem from a human donor in a cohort sampled during active COVID-19.

The CDR3 loop reads CASSRTLSGSGTGELFF. In nucleotides, the CDR3 is TGTGCCAGCAGCCGCACCCTTAGCGGGAGTGGGACCGGGGAGCTGTTTTTT. The chain joins TRBV7-2 to TRBJ2-2, with TRBD2 identical over 9 bases. The CDR3 has 17 residues. CDR1 and CDR2 (germline): SGHTA, FQGNSA. The V gene end was trimmed by 5 bases and the J gene end by 5 bases; junction bases not matched to a gene: 12.

V is TRBV7-2 and J is TRBJ2-5; 8 bases map to TRBD1. With V trimmed by 6 bases and J by 2 bases, 14 bases remained unmatched. Germline V gene data show CDR1 as SGHTA and CDR2 as FQGNSA. The CDR3 totals 17 residues. Written as DNA, the CDR3 is TGTGCCAGCAGGGGTGAAGGACAGGGTCGGGGGCAAGAGACCCAGTACTTC. Translation gives CASRGEGQGRGQETQYF. The variable domain in full, with the rest retrieved from reference TRBV7-2 and TRBJ2-5, is GAGVSQSPSNKVTEKGKDVELRCDPISGHTALYWYRQSLGQGLEFLIYFQGNSAPDKSGLPSDRFSAERTGGSVSTLTIQRTQQEDSAVYLCASRGEGQGRGQETQYFGPGTRLLVL.

V is TRBV7-9 and J is TRBJ1-1; possibly TRBD1 for D (6 bases). This CDR3 region has 14 residues. In germline, CDR1 is SEHNR, CDR2 FQNEAQ (reference sequence). V lost 4 bases, J lost 5 bases, and 14 bases lay in between. Here the CDR3 DNA reads TGTGCCAGCAGCTCCCAGGGGCTTGGAACTGAAGCTTTCTTT. This codes for CASSSQGLGTEAFF.

V gene TRBV6-6 combines with J gene TRBJ2-7; no clear D. Germline CDR1 is MNHNY and CDR2 is SVGAGI (reference sequence). This CDR3 is built from 11 residues. V was pared by 11 bases and J by 0 bases, with 8 bases between. The CDR3 DNA reads as TGTGCCCATAGTAGCTCCTACGAGCAGTACTTC. It translates to CAHSSSYEQYF.

The chain joins TRBV29-1 to TRBJ1-1, with TRBD1 matching over 10 bases. Germline lookup yields CDR1 SQVTM and CDR2 ANQGSEA. J lost 5 bases, V lost 6 bases, and 6 bases had no gene match. The CDR3 is 13 residues long. CDR3 in DNA: TGCAGCGTCGACAGGGGGCTATGGACTGAAGCTTTCTTT. Its translation: CSVDRGLWTEAFF.

This clone was observed once. The rearrangement links TRBV10-2 to TRBJ2-7; possible D gene TRBD2, 6 bases. The V end lost 2 bases, the J end lost 1 base, and 30 bases lay between the germline ends. Germline V CDR1 and CDR2: WSHSY, SAAADI. The CDR3 is 21 amino acids. DNA for the CDR3: TGCGCCAGCAGTGAGCCCCCGGGACTTCGTTTAATCGAGACGCCATCCTACGAGCAGTACTTC. This codes for CASSEPPGLRLIETPSYEQYF.

The chain uses TRBV7-3 and TRBJ2-3; D unresolved. The CDR3 consists of 14 residues. V was pared by 1 base and J by 0 bases, with 5 bases between. Germline CDR1 SGHTA, CDR2 FQGTGA. The CDR3 loop is CASSLIDSTDTQYF. DNA of the CDR3: TGTGCCAGCAGCTTAATAGATAGCACAGATACGCAGTATTTT.

This clone occurred a few times. The chain joins TRBV6-6 to TRBJ1-1, with D possibly TRBD1 on 6 matching bases. The V end lost 2 bases, the J end lost 5 bases, and 15 bases lay between the germline ends. CDR3 size: 15 residues. Per the germline V gene, CDR1 is MNHNY and CDR2 is SVGAGI (reference sequence). CDR3 sequence reads: CASSYVQGPGTEAFF. The CDR3 DNA is TGTGCCAGCAGTTACGTACAGGGCCCGGGGACTGAAGCTTTCTTT.

The chain uses TRBV19 and TRBJ1-2, with TRBD1 as a possible D gene (5 bases). Trimming removed 5 bases at V and 13 bases at J, with 20 bases between. The CDR3 is 13 amino acids. Germline CDR1 LNHDA, CDR2 SQIVND (reference sequence). This chain's CDR3 is CASSPRTQRALTF. The CDR3 nucleotides are TGTGCCAGTAGTCCACGGACACAGAGAGCGCTCACCTTC.

This clone turned up a few times. This sample also contains other DNA sequences that code for the same CDR3. The gene calls are TRBV6-5 and TRBJ2-3; D is undetermined. The CDR3 has 12 amino acids. Germline loops: CDR1 MNHEY, CDR2 SVGAGI. V was clipped by 6 bases and J by 1 base, with 5 bases between them. CDR3 in amino acids: CASRRGTDTQYF. CDR3 nucleotide sequence: TGTGCCAGCAGACGGGGCACAGATACGCAGTATTTT.

The chain joins TRBV10-2 to TRBJ2-7, with D maybe TRBD2 (5 bases). The length of the CDR3 is 14 residues. V shed 8 bases and J shed 2 bases, with 16 bases lying between them. Per the germline V gene, CDR1 is WSHSY and CDR2 is SAAADI. As DNA, the CDR3 is TGCGCCAGCTTCTCCCTGGACTTCCCCTACGAGCAGTACTTC. Residues: CASFSLDFPYEQYF.

This clone was detected only a few times. This chain uses TRBV7-9 with TRBJ2-7, with 8 bases identical to TRBD2. Germline CDR1 is SEHNR and CDR2 is FQNEAQ (reference sequence). V shed 4 bases, J shed 10 bases, and the junction held 12 bases outside the gene matches. This CDR3 is built from 14 residues. The CDR3 DNA reads TGTGCCAGCAGCTCGGCCTCAGCGGGAGTGCCCCAGTACGTC. Its protein is CASSSASAGVPQYV.

The chain carries TRBV4-1 and TRBJ2-1; 12 nucleotides agree with TRBD2. V gave up 3 bases and J gave up 7 bases; unmatched junction bases: 13. CDR1 MGHRA and CDR2 YSYEKL come from the germline V gene. The CDR3 length is 18 residues. CDR3 amino acids: CASSHPLGLAGMGNEQFF. The CDR3, as DNA: TGCGCCAGCAGCCATCCTTTAGGACTAGCGGGGATGGGGAATGAGCAGTTCTTC.

The J gene is TRBJ2-3, the V gene TRBV7-9; TRBD2 agrees at 13 bases. In germline, CDR1 is SEHNR, CDR2 FQNEAQ (reference sequence). J lost 4 bases, V lost 5 bases, and 3 bases had no gene match. The CDR3 loop spans 15 amino acids. For the CDR3, the DNA is TGTGCCAGCAGCCCTGGACTAGCGGGAGCAGATACGCAGTATTTT. This translates into CASSPGLAGADTQYF.

V and J are TRBV5-4 and TRBJ1-2, with 7 bases identical to TRBD1. V shed 6 bases and J 6 bases; nucleotides not matched to a gene: 11. From germline, CDR1 is SGHNT and CDR2 YYREEE (reference sequence). CDR3 length equals 14 residues. CDR3 bases: TGTGCCAGCATCAGTATCGACAGGGACGATGGCTACACCTTC. It translates to CASISIDRDDGYTF.

The chain has TRBV5-5 and TRBJ1-3; a weak D match, TRBD1 (6 bases). Trimming pared 0 bases from V and 0 bases from J, leaving 13 bases between. CDR3 size: 17 residues. The germline gives CDR1 SGHKS, CDR2 YYEKEE (reference sequence). DNA of the CDR3: TGTGCCAGCAGCTTGGCGTCCGGGGGGGCCTCTGGAAACACCATATATTTT. Translating gives CASSLASGGASGNTIYF.

Here the CDR3 DNA reads TGCGCCAGCAGCTCCGGGACAGGGGGCGCTTACGAGCAGTACTTC. It is translated as CASSSGTGGAYEQYF. This sequence joins TRBV4-1 and TRBJ2-7; the match to TRBD1 covers 12 bases. Germline-derived CDR1 and CDR2 are MGHRA and YSYEKL. V trimming: 5 bases; J trimming: 4 bases; junction bases outside the gene matches: 6. The CDR3 consists of 15 residues.

This chain joins TRBV21-1 and TRBJ1-1; the table gives TRBD1 as D, unverified against the DNA. TRBV21-1 is tagged as a pseudogene. The CDR3 runs 12 residues. The CDR3 DNA reads as TGTGCCAGCAGCGGCAGGAACACTGAAGCTTTCTTT. Protein: CASSGRNTEAFF.

On this clone itself: Other DNA sequences of this sample code for an identical CDR3. The chain is built from TRBV28 and TRBJ1-5; unclear D gene. With 3 bases removed from V and 5 bases from J, the gap between germline ends came to 8 bases. The CDR3 runs to 13 residues. The germline CDR1 and CDR2 sequences are MDHEN and SYDVKM. This CDR3 is CASSFFGDQPQHF. The CDR3 DNA reads TGTGCCAGCAGTTTTTTCGGGGATCAGCCCCAGCATTTT. The complete variable domain, with remaining parts taken from reference TRBV28 and TRBJ1-5, reads DVKVTQSSRYLVKRTGEKVFLECVQDMDHENMFWYRQDPGLGLRLIYFSYDVKMKEKGDIPEGYSVSREKKERFSLILESASTNQTSMYLCASSFFGDQPQHFGDGTRLSIL.

About this clone itself: At the DNA level, this CDR3 is encoded by other sequences in the same sample as well. The chain uses TRBV5-1 and TRBJ2-5, with a weak D call TRBD1 (6 bases). V was trimmed by 4 bases and J by 5 bases, leaving 12 bases between them. Germline-derived CDR1 and CDR2 are SGHRS and YFSETQ. CDR3 length: 13 amino acids. CDR3 region: CASSEGHRETQYF. CDR3 coding DNA: TGCGCCAGCAGCGAGGGACACCGCGAGACCCAGTACTTC.

The rearrangement uses TRBV7-8 and TRBJ2-1, with 7 bases lining up with TRBD2. J lost 7 bases, V lost 9 bases, and 18 bases had no gene match. The germline gives CDR1 SGHVS, CDR2 FQNEAQ. The CDR3 has 16 residues. The CDR3 loop is CASRERDLFVGNEQFF. DNA for the CDR3: TGTGCCAGTAGAGAGCGGGACCTATTCGTGGGGAATGAGCAGTTCTTC.

This clone was found a few times. In nucleotides, the CDR3 is TGTGCCAGCAGTGGACGCGAGACTATCTTAAGCTCCTACGAGCAGTACTTC. The encoded protein is CASSGRETILSSYEQYF. This chain connects TRBV2 to TRBJ2-7; tentatively, D is TRBD2 (5 bases). Germline V gene data show CDR1 as SNHLY and CDR2 as FYNNEI. The CDR3 is made up of 17 amino acids. Trimming removed 4 bases from V and 0 bases from J, with 19 bases in between.

This clone was counted a single time. V usage is TRBV7-9 and J usage is TRBJ1-2; 7 bases align to TRBD1. CDR3 length: 15 amino acids. CDR1 SEHNR and CDR2 FQNEAQ come from the germline V gene (reference sequence). V shed 3 bases, J shed 3 bases, and the junction held 7 bases outside the gene matches. CDR3 loop: CASSLVGDSYYGYTF. CDR3 DNA sequence: TGTGCCAGCAGCTTGGTAGGGGACAGCTACTATGGCTACACCTTC.

The CDR3 loop is CASSLVSGGFNEQYF. In DNA, the CDR3 is TGTGCCAGCAGCTTAGTTTCAGGGGGCTTCAACGAGCAGTACTTC. This chain uses TRBV7-2 with TRBJ2-7, with TRBD1 identical over 8 bases. The CDR3 extends over 15 amino acids. Germline V gene data show CDR1 as SGHTA and CDR2 as FQGNSA. V lost 1 base and J lost 5; bases outside the gene matches: 7.

This chain uses TRBV30 with TRBJ1-2; D gene uncertain. CDR1 GTSNPN and CDR2 SVGIG come from the germline V gene (reference sequence). V was pared by 4 bases and J by 5 bases, with 17 bases between. This CDR3 is 14 amino acids long. The CDR3 protein is CAWNRVGRVYGYTF. CDR3 sequence (DNA): TGTGCCTGGAATCGCGTAGGGAGGGTATATGGCTACACCTTC.

The rearrangement links TRBV24-1 to TRBJ2-7, with 16 bases matching TRBD2. V shed 5 bases and J 4 bases; nucleotides not matched to a gene: 13. The CDR3 spans 19 residues. The V gene's germline CDR1 is KGHDR and CDR2 SFDVKD. For the CDR3, the DNA is TGTGCCACCAGTGCCCTGGGACTAGCGGGAGGGCCTCGAAGGTACGAGCAGTACGTC. Encoded protein: CATSALGLAGGPRRYEQYV.

The V and J genes are TRBV24-1 and TRBJ2-1, with 7 bases aligning to TRBD2. This CDR3 comprises 16 residues. Trimming removed 0 bases from V and 7 bases from J; junction bases left unmatched: 8. From germline, CDR1 is KGHDR and CDR2 SFDVKD. DNA of the CDR3: TGTGCCACCAGTGATTTGCCGGGAGGCCCGGGGAATGAGCAGTTCTTC. Translated, it gives CATSDLPGGPGNEQFF.